Listed below are T cell receptor beta chains from one sample, sequenced in a study of cytomegalovirus exposure and HLA in healthy donors. Assay used: immunoSEQ multiplex PCR; TCRdb lists only in-frame clones, some missing. The sample carries about 170,000 clones, approximately 70% recorded once. The sample was PBMCs. The receptor source for this set is a woman aged 18-30 years in good health and CMV-seropositive. Both conserved end residues are part of each CDR3. D genes are given only for firm matches. Expanded clones are given a class, and other clones once, few, many or no size at all.

d_gene | j_gene | abundance | v_gene | CDR3nt | CDR3aa
. | TRBJ2-1 | . | TRBV11-1 | TGTGCCAGCAGCCCTGGTGGGACTTACAATGAGCAGTTCTTC | CASSPGGTYNEQFF
TRBD1 | TRBJ2-5 | few | TRBV10-3 | TGTGCCATCAGTGACCCCGGACAGGGGGTAGGGGAGACCCAGTACTTC | CAISDPGQGVGETQYF
. | TRBJ1-1 | . | TRBV29-1 | TGCAGCGTTGAGACAGGAGCGAACACTGAAGCTTTCTTT | CSVETGANTEAFF
TRBD2 | TRBJ2-1 | . | TRBV7-8 | TGTGCCAGCAGCTTAAAAGCGGGGGGGCGTCAAGGTAATGAGCAGTTCTTC | CASSLKAGGRQGNEQFF
. | TRBJ2-3 | . | TRBV7-3 | TGTGCCAGCAGCTTATACGAGGGTAGCACAGATACGCAGTATTTT | CASSLYEGSTDTQYF
TRBD1 | TRBJ1-2 | . | TRBV27 | TGTGCCAGCAGTTTAACCGGGACAGGGGGCTATGGCTACACCTTC | CASSLTGTGGYGYTF
. | TRBJ1-1 | . | TRBV6-6 | TGTGCCAGCGGCCAGGCGTTGGGCACTGAAGCTTTCTTT | CASGQALGTEAFF
. | TRBJ1-4 | . | TRBV4-3 | TGCGCCAGCAGCCGTGGTTCAGGGTCTAATGAAAAACTGTTTTTT | CASSRGSGSNEKLFF
. | TRBJ1-1 | . | TRBV29-1 | TGCAGCGTTGTTCAGGGAAGGGGAGCTTTCTTT | CSVVQGRGAFF
. | TRBJ2-3 | . | TRBV15 | TGTGCCACCAGCAGGGGGGACAAGGGTTCTACAGATACGCAGTATTTT | CATSRGDKGSTDTQYF